These 17 T cell receptor beta chains were all obtained from the same sample, sequenced in a study of shared clonotypes between healthy human individuals. The data were produced by immunoSEQ multiplex PCR, yet TCRdb's version contains in-frame clones alone and is incomplete. Of 1.6 million or so clones in the sample, approximately 98.5% are singletons; the top ten hold about 0.35%. Material for sequencing was naive CD4+ T cells sorted from blood. Documented subset: CD45RA+ positively selected. Receptors were obtained from a man younger than 45 in good health.

The chain recombines TRBV28 with TRBJ1-1; D remains ambiguous. The V gene lost 5 bases and the J gene lost 0 bases, with 10 bases spanning the gap. Germline V lookup: CDR1 MDHEN, CDR2 SYDVKM. The CDR3 sequence is 14 residues long. The CDR3 loop reads CASSPVVMNTEAFF. The CDR3 DNA is TGTGCCAGCAGTCCCGTCGTCATGAACACTGAAGCTTTCTTT.

This chain joins TRBV21-1 and TRBJ2-1; TRBD1, the table's D call, lacks a check against the DNA. TRBV21-1 is a pseudogene locus. This CDR3 spans 14 amino acids. The CDR3 DNA reads TGTGCCAGCAGCAGAAGAGACAGGGACAATGAGCAGTTCTTC. Translation: CASSRRDRDNEQFF.

A remark on this clone: This sample also contains other DNA sequences that code for the same CDR3. The rearrangement joins TRBV5-1 to TRBJ2-3, with 7 bases lining up with TRBD2. The V gene end was trimmed by 0 bases and the J gene end by 6 bases; junction bases not matched to a gene: 4. There are 14 residues in the CDR3. Germline loops: CDR1 SGHRS, CDR2 YFSETQ. The CDR3 is CASSLGTSGDTQYF. Written as DNA, the CDR3 is TGCGCCAGCAGCTTGGGGACTAGTGGGGATACGCAGTATTTT. Full variable domain (rest looked up from reference TRBV5-1 and TRBJ2-3): KAGVTQTPRYLIKTRGQQVTLSCSPISGHRSVSWYQQTPGQGLQFLFEYFSETQRNKGNFPGRFSGRQFSNSRSEMNVSTLELGDSALYLCASSLGTSGDTQYFGPGTRLTVL.

This chain connects TRBV10-3 to TRBJ2-3; TRBD2 might be the D (6 bases). V lost 2 bases, J lost 3 bases, and 12 bases lay in between. This CDR3 spans 15 amino acids. Germline CDR1 reads ENHRY; CDR2 reads SYGVKD. CDR3 nucleotides: TGTGCCATCAGTGAGACGTGGGGAGGTACAGATACGCAGTATTTT. This translates into CAISETWGGTDTQYF.

This clone has just one count. The rearrangement uses TRBV6-4 and TRBJ2-7, with 10 bases matching TRBD2. Germline loops: CDR1 MRHNA, CDR2 SNTAGT. Trimming at V came to 4 bases and at J to 3 bases, leaving 6 bases not matched to a gene. The CDR3 has 15 amino acids. CDR3 nucleotides: TGTGCCAGCAGTGTGGCTAGCGGGAGTAACTACGAGCAGTACTTC. It specifies CASSVASGSNYEQYF.

V is TRBV30 and J is TRBJ2-3; D is possibly TRBD2 (6 bases). V lost 5 bases to trimming and J lost 6 bases, with 6 bases between them. Looked up from germline, CDR1 is GTSNPN and CDR2 is SVGIG (reference sequence). This CDR3 is built from 10 residues. The CDR3 here is CAWGGDTQYF. CDR3 nucleotide sequence: TGTGCCTGGGGAGGGGATACGCAGTATTTT.

The chain carries TRBV5-1 and TRBJ2-1, with D perhaps given as TRBD1 or TRBD2 (5 bases each). With 2 bases removed from V and 6 bases from J, the gap between germline ends came to 12 bases. The CDR3 has 14 amino acids. In germline, CDR1 is SGHRS, CDR2 YFSETQ. The DNA for the CDR3 is TGCGCCAGCAGCTTTGAGGGGCCTAGCAATGAGCAGTTCTTC. Translated, it gives CASSFEGPSNEQFF.

V gene TRBV10-3 combines with J gene TRBJ2-7; D is perhaps TRBD2 (5 bases). Germline V gene lookup returns CDR1 ENHRY and CDR2 SYGVKD. This CDR3 has 13 amino acids. The V gene lost 8 bases and the J gene lost 3 bases, with 14 bases spanning the gap. The CDR3 sequence is CAIGEPAGYEQYF. In DNA, the CDR3 is TGTGCCATCGGGGAGCCGGCGGGCTACGAGCAGTACTTC.

The V gene is TRBV2, the J gene TRBJ2-1; D might be TRBD1 or TRBD2, each matching 6 bases. Per germline, CDR1 SNHLY and CDR2 FYNNEI. Between the trimmed V and J ends, which lost 6 bases and 6 bases, there was a span of 12 bases. The CDR3 is 13 residues long. CDR3 nucleotide sequence: TGTGCCAGCAGGCGGGACAAAGTCAATGAGCAGTTCTTC. Translated, it gives CASRRDKVNEQFF.

This rearrangement joins TRBV15 to TRBJ1-2; D is undetermined. The CDR3 has 13 amino acids. V dropped 1 base and J dropped 8 bases, with 11 bases sitting between them. Germline V gives CDR1 LNHNV, CDR2 YYDKDF (reference sequence). The DNA for the CDR3 is TGTGCCACCAGCAGAGTTAATAGCGGGGGCTACACCTTC. Protein: CATSRVNSGGYTF.

The genes are TRBV7-6 and TRBJ2-2; the match to TRBD2 covers 9 bases. CDR3 size: 16 residues. Trimming took 3 bases from V and 4 from J; bases not matched to a gene: 6. CDR1 and CDR2 (germline): SGHVS, FNYEAQ. The CDR3 nucleotides read TGTGCCAGCAGCTTCCTAGCGGGAAGCCTCACCGGGGAGCTGTTTTTT. Encoded protein: CASSFLAGSLTGELFF.

This clone is a singleton in its sample. The chain couples TRBV6-1 to TRBJ1-2, with unresolved D. Germline lookup yields CDR1 MNHNS and CDR2 SASEGT. This CDR3 spans 10 amino acids. With 9 bases removed from V and 6 bases from J, the gap between germline ends came to 8 bases. The CDR3 protein is CARASNGYTF. CDR3 nucleotides: TGTGCCAGGGCCTCTAATGGCTACACCTTC.

In its sample, this clone was seen once. This sequence joins TRBV14 and TRBJ2-2; D gene uncertain. Trimming stripped 1 base from V and 1 base from J, with 4 bases between. The CDR3 is 14 residues long. Germline-derived CDR1 and CDR2 are SGHDN and FVKESK. The CDR3 loop reads CASSQGQNTGELFF. CDR3 nucleotide sequence: TGTGCCAGCAGCCAAGGACAGAACACCGGGGAGCTGTTTTTT.

The rearrangement links TRBV25-1 to TRBJ2-1; possible D gene TRBD1, 6 bases. Germline CDR1 and CDR2: MGHDK and SYGVNS. The CDR3 spans 13 residues. The germline V and J ends were trimmed by 5 bases and 6 bases, with 11 bases remaining between them. CDR3 residues: CASSTTGSNEQFF. The CDR3 DNA sequence: TGTGCCAGCAGTACGACAGGTTCCAATGAGCAGTTCTTC.

This chain connects TRBV29-1 to TRBJ2-7, with D possibly being TRBD2 (6 bases). The CDR3 length is 17 residues. CDR1 is SQVTM and CDR2 is ANQGSEA in the germline V gene. Trimming left V 7 bases short and J 3 bases short, with 28 bases between. The CDR3 here is CSGTLGGMASEIYEQYF. CDR3 sequence (DNA): TGCAGCGGTACTCTCGGCGGGATGGCTAGCGAAATCTACGAGCAGTACTTC.

This clone was recorded once. The chain carries TRBV28 and TRBJ2-7, with D unclear. There are 16 residues in the CDR3. V shed 5 bases and J shed 2 bases, with 19 bases lying between them. Germline assignment: CDR1 MDHEN and CDR2 SYDVKM. CDR3 region: CASSPLFVRAAYEQYF. The CDR3 DNA is TGTGCCAGCAGTCCCCTTTTCGTTCGAGCAGCCTACGAGCAGTACTTC.

The CDR3 DNA reads as TGTGCCAGCAGCCTTCTGAGCGGGAGGGCCCCGGGGGGCTCCTACGAGCAGTACTTC. As protein: CASSLLSGRAPGGSYEQYF. The chain has TRBV5-8 and TRBJ2-7; TRBD2 aligns across 10 bases. V was clipped by 4 bases and J by 0 bases; unmatched bases: 16. The CDR3 consists of 19 residues. Germline loops: CDR1 SGHTS, CDR2 YDEGEE.